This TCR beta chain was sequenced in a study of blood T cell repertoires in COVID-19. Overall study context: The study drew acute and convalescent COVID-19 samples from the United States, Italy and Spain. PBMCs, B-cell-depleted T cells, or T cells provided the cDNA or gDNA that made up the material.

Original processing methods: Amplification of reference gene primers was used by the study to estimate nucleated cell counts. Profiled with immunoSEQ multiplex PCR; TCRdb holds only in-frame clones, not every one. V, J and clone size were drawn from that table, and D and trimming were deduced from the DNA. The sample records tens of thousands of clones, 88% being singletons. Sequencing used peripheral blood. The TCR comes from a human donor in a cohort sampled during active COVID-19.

The CDR3: CASSRSGPTNTDTQYF. The CDR3 nucleotides read TGTGCCAGTAGTAGAAGCGGGCCCACTAACACAGATACGCAGTATTTT. The chain is built from TRBV19 and TRBJ2-3; D may be TRBD2 (6 bases). The CDR3 totals 16 residues. V was clipped by 4 bases and J by 2 bases, with 16 bases between them. CDR1 is LNHDA, CDR2 SQIVND, per germline (reference sequence).